The 24 T cell receptor beta chains below were found in one sample sequenced in a study of technical replicates of blood from a few donors (dated by TCRdb to 2015 to 2018). The method was the immunoSEQ multiplex PCR assay. TCRdb limited this immuneACCESS table to in-frame rearrangements with V and J called. A share of clones is missing; checked studies link under half to unresolved V genes, and the rest is unexplained. The sample table records around 92,000 clones; about 95% of these occur just once. The ten biggest clones cover around 0.21% of the sample. Input material: T cells isolated from PBMCs. The receptors derive from a human donor in good health.

This rearrangement joins TRBV7-9 to TRBJ2-2; 8 bases fit TRBD1. The J segment lost 1 base and the V segment lost 4 bases, leaving 2 bases of the junction unmatched. Germline CDR1 SEHNR, CDR2 FQNEAQ (reference sequence). This CDR3 has 15 residues. CDR3 in amino acids: CASSYGQGNTGELFF. The CDR3 DNA sequence: TGTGCCAGCAGCTACGGACAGGGGAACACCGGGGAGCTGTTTTTT.

The rearrangement joins TRBV2 to TRBJ1-5; D not certain. The CDR3 covers 12 residues. Trimming stripped 5 bases from V and 4 bases from J, with 6 bases between. Germline-derived CDR1 and CDR2 are SNHLY and FYNNEI. The CDR3 DNA sequence: TGTGCCAGCAGTTACAGAAATCAGCCCCAGCATTTT. Translation gives CASSYRNQPQHF.

The genes are TRBV27 and TRBJ2-1, with 14 positions matching TRBD2. This CDR3 contains 15 residues. The V segment lost 0 bases and the J segment 12 bases; nucleotides outside the gene matches: 4. Per the germline V gene, CDR1 is MNHEY and CDR2 is SMNVEV (reference sequence). CDR3 DNA sequence: TGTGCCAGCAGTTTATCGACTAGCGGGGGGGTTGGGCAGTTCTTC. This gives the protein CASSLSTSGGVGQFF.

The gene calls are TRBV5-5 and TRBJ2-1, with a possible D match to TRBD2 (7 bases). V was shortened by 0 bases and J by 6 bases, with 13 bases between the two germline ends. The CDR3 is 15 amino acids. In germline, CDR1 is SGHKS, CDR2 YYEKEE (reference sequence). DNA of the CDR3: TGTGCCAGCAGCTTGGCTAGGGGGGGGCTCAATGAGCAGTTCTTC. Amino acids: CASSLARGGLNEQFF.

The chain combines TRBV19 with TRBJ2-1, with D perhaps TRBD1 (5 bases). Germline CDR1 reads LNHDA; CDR2 reads SQIVND (reference sequence). V lost 4 bases and J 2 bases, leaving 9 bases between the germline ends. The CDR3 is 14 residues long. CDR3 region: CASSKGQTYNEQFF. In nucleotides, the CDR3 is TGTGCCAGTAGTAAGGGGCAGACCTACAATGAGCAGTTCTTC.

The rearrangement links TRBV29-1 to TRBJ2-1, with a possible D match to TRBD2 (6 bases). This CDR3 is 13 amino acids long. Trimming pared 3 bases from V and 5 bases from J, leaving 11 bases between. The germline CDR1 and CDR2 sequences are SQVTM and ANQGSEA. The CDR3 DNA sequence: TGCAGCGTTGACGCGGGAACCAACAATGAGCAGTTCTTC. As protein: CSVDAGTNNEQFF.

The chain combines TRBV11-3 with TRBJ2-2, with D possibly being TRBD1 (6 bases). Germline V gene sequence: CDR1 SGHNT, CDR2 YENEEA. With 5 bases removed from V and 5 bases from J, the gap between germline ends came to 18 bases. This CDR3 is built from 16 residues. CDR3 in DNA: TGTGCCAGCAGCCCGAGCTGGGGGCCTCGTACCGGGGAGCTGTTTTTT. Translation: CASSPSWGPRTGELFF.

This chain links TRBV13 with TRBJ2-7; D might be TRBD2 (6 bases). Per germline, CDR1 PRHDT and CDR2 FYEKMQ (reference sequence). This CDR3 is built from 14 residues. V lost 6 bases, J lost 0 bases, and 12 bases lay in between. CDR3 coding DNA: TGTGCCAGCAGTAATACCGGGAGCTCCTACGAGCAGTACTTC. Its translation: CASSNTGSSYEQYF.

This clone was picked up one time. V gene TRBV6-5 combines with J gene TRBJ1-1; TRBD1 matches at 7 bases. V shed 6 bases, J shed 4 bases, and the junction held 11 bases outside the gene matches. The CDR3 totals 15 residues. CDR1 and CDR2 (germline): MNHEY, SVGAGI. DNA of the CDR3: TGTGCCAGCAGCTCGGGACAGTGGAAAGTCACTGAAGCTTTCTTT. This encodes CASSSGQWKVTEAFF.

V and J are TRBV27 and TRBJ1-4; D is uncertain. There are 13 residues in the CDR3. Germline V gene lookup returns CDR1 MNHEY and CDR2 SMNVEV (reference sequence). V dropped 5 bases and J dropped 0 bases, with 4 bases sitting between them. CDR3 sequence: CASSPTTNEKLFF. The DNA of the CDR3 is TGTGCCAGCAGTCCAACAACTAATGAAAAACTGTTTTTT.

This chain joins TRBV7-8 and TRBJ1-2, with D maybe TRBD1 (6 bases). This CDR3 spans 17 amino acids. V was cut by 0 bases and J by 0 bases, with 14 bases left in between. The germline gives CDR1 SGHVS, CDR2 FQNEAQ. The CDR3 is CASSLAAGGATNYGYTF. The CDR3 DNA reads as TGTGCCAGCAGCTTAGCGGCGGGGGGGGCCACTAACTATGGCTACACCTTC.

The rearrangement links TRBV19 to TRBJ2-3; possible D gene TRBD1, 5 bases. Trimming stripped 3 bases from V and 4 bases from J, with 11 bases between. CDR1 LNHDA and CDR2 SQIVND come from the germline V gene (reference sequence). This CDR3 is 14 amino acids long. CDR3 DNA sequence: TGTGCCAGTAGTATGTTTGGGGCGCCAGATACGCAGTATTTT. Protein product: CASSMFGAPDTQYF.

The chain joins TRBV5-1 to TRBJ2-3, with 14 positions matching TRBD2. Trimming cost V 4 bases and J 4 bases; bases outside gene matches: 5. CDR1 and CDR2 (germline): SGHRS, YFSETQ. The CDR3 covers 16 residues. CDR3 region: CASSLGLAGGPDTQYF. In DNA form, the CDR3 reads TGCGCCAGCAGCCTCGGACTAGCGGGAGGCCCAGATACGCAGTATTTT.

The chain joins TRBV4-1 to TRBJ1-1; D call uncertain. V was trimmed by 3 bases and J by 5 bases, leaving 28 bases between them. In germline, CDR1 is MGHRA, CDR2 YSYEKL. The CDR3 has 19 amino acids. This CDR3 is CASSHRPRAAEKKETEAFF. CDR3 DNA: TGCGCCAGCAGCCACCGCCCCCGCGCGGCAGAGAAAAAGGAGACTGAAGCTTTCTTT.

The rearrangement joins TRBV15 to TRBJ1-5; D remains ambiguous. V was pared by 0 bases and J by 6 bases, with 6 bases between. CDR1 is LNHNV and CDR2 is YYDKDF in the germline V gene (reference sequence). The CDR3 covers 13 residues. The CDR3 nucleotides are TGTGCCACCAGCAGAGATCCCGGTCAGCCCCAGCATTTT. Residues: CATSRDPGQPQHF.

In this sample, this clone turned up a few times. The CDR3 loop reads CASSDSTSGSNEQFF. In DNA, the CDR3 is TGTGCCAGCAGTGACTCGACTAGCGGGAGCAATGAGCAGTTCTTC. The rearrangement links TRBV6-4 to TRBJ2-1; the match to TRBD2 covers 12 bases. The CDR3 contains 15 residues. With V trimmed by 0 bases and J by 6 bases, 0 bases remained unmatched. The germline V gene has CDR1 MRHNA and CDR2 SNTAGT.

The chain links TRBV28 to TRBJ2-7; TRBD1 matches 9 bases. V trimming: 7 bases; J trimming: 2 bases; junction bases outside the gene matches: 15. CDR3 size: 17 residues. The germline CDR1 and CDR2 sequences are MDHEN and SYDVKM. The CDR3 sequence: CASIGGQGLRVTYEQYF. Written as DNA, the CDR3 is TGTGCCAGCATCGGGGGACAGGGCCTACGTGTTACCTACGAGCAGTACTTC. Supplemented by reference TRBV28 and TRBJ2-7, the full variable domain reads DVKVTQSSRYLVKRTGEKVFLECVQDMDHENMFWYRQDPGLGLRLIYFSYDVKMKEKGDIPEGYSVSREKKERFSLILESASTNQTSMYLCASIGGQGLRVTYEQYFGPGTRLTVT.

The chain has TRBV19 and TRBJ2-3; D perhaps matches TRBD2 (5 bases). The CDR3 consists of 11 residues. V shed 4 bases and J shed 7 bases, with 6 bases lying between them. The germline gives CDR1 LNHDA, CDR2 SQIVND (reference sequence). DNA of the CDR3: TGTGCCAGTAGTAACGGGAATACGCAGTATTTT. The encoded protein is CASSNGNTQYF.

The J gene is TRBJ1-4, the V gene TRBV15; 8 nucleotides match TRBD1. From germline, CDR1 is LNHNV and CDR2 YYDKDF (reference sequence). The V segment lost 11 bases and the J segment 0 bases; nucleotides outside the gene matches: 14. The CDR3 runs to 17 residues. The CDR3 region has the DNA TGTGCCGCACATACCGGGACAGGATTAACAACTAATGAAAAACTGTTTTTT. Translating it yields CAAHTGTGLTTNEKLFF.

The rearrangement joins TRBV4-1 to TRBJ1-3, with TRBD1 matching over 7 bases. This CDR3 spans 14 amino acids. Germline assignment: CDR1 MGHRA and CDR2 YSYEKL. The V gene end was trimmed by 2 bases and the J gene end by 7 bases; junction bases not matched to a gene: 5. The CDR3 reads CASSQPTGWNTIYF. CDR3 in DNA: TGCGCCAGCAGCCAACCGACAGGGTGGAACACCATATATTTT.

The chain combines TRBV5-1 with TRBJ2-5, with D tentatively TRBD1 (5 bases). This CDR3 contains 13 residues. The V gene lost 1 base and the J gene lost 5 bases, with 9 bases spanning the gap. The germline CDR1 and CDR2 sequences are SGHRS and YFSETQ. The CDR3 sequence is CASSLQGLETQYF. The CDR3 DNA is TGCGCCAGCAGCTTGCAGGGTCTGGAGACCCAGTACTTC.

V usage is TRBV11-2 and J usage is TRBJ2-3, with D tentatively TRBD2 (5 bases). CDR3 size: 14 residues. CDR1 is SGHAT and CDR2 is FQNNGV in the germline V gene. Trimming removed 2 bases at V and 3 bases at J, with 9 bases between. As DNA, the CDR3 is TGTGCCAGCAGCTTAAGCGGATATACAGATACGCAGTATTTT. Translated: CASSLSGYTDTQYF.

The V and J genes are TRBV2 and TRBJ2-3; 11 bases are a match to TRBD2. Germline V lookup: CDR1 SNHLY, CDR2 FYNNEI. The CDR3 runs to 18 residues. V shed 6 bases and J 1 base; nucleotides not matched to a gene: 12. For the CDR3, the DNA is TGTGCCAGCAGCTTAGCGACGGGTAGCGGGAGGGGCACAGATACGCAGTATTTT. Protein: CASSLATGSGRGTDTQYF.

The J gene is TRBJ2-1, the V gene TRBV27; no firm D call. Looked up from germline, CDR1 is MNHEY and CDR2 is SMNVEV (reference sequence). The CDR3 contains 14 residues. The germline V and J ends were trimmed by 7 bases and 3 bases, with 13 bases remaining between them. The CDR3 DNA reads as TGTGCCAGCAAGTGGAGCCACGTCTACAATGAGCAGTTCTTC. Translating gives CASKWSHVYNEQFF.